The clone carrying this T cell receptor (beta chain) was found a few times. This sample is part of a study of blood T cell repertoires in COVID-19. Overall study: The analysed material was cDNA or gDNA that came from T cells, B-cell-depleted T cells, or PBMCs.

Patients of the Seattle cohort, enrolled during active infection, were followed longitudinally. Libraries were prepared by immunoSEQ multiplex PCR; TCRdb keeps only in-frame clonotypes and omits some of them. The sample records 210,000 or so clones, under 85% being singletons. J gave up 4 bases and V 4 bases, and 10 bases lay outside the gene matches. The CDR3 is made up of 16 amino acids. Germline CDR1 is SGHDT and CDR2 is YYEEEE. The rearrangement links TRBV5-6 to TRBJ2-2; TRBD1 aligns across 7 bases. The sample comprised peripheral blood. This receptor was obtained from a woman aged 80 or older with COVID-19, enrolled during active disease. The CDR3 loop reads CASSRIQGSFTGELFF. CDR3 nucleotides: TGTGCCAGCAGCCGAATACAGGGGTCCTTCACCGGGGAGCTGTTTTTT.